The 8 T cell receptor beta chains in this list originate from one sample, sequenced in a study of monozygotic twins with inflammatory bowel disease. TCRdb reprocessed the 5' RACE reads, with one entry per CDR3 protein and no DNA. This sample's clone table lists about 380,000 distinct CDR3 sequences. The specimen was blood. These receptors all stem from a human donor with ulcerative colitis or Crohn's disease, or a healthy co-twin of an affected twin (not recorded which).

The chain couples TRBV20-1 to TRBJ2-5; TCRdb designates TRBD1, a call that cannot be tested without DNA. The CDR3 is made up of 14 amino acids. Germline lookup yields CDR1 DFQATT and CDR2 SNEGSKA (reference sequence). CDR3 amino acids: CSASPGTRIETQYF.

J is TRBJ2-1 and V is TRBV6-1; TCRdb returns TRBD1, unconfirmable since there is no DNA. CDR3 length: 14 amino acids. CDR1 and CDR2 from the germline V gene are MNHNS and SASEGT. The CDR3 sequence: CASSDWGAGNEQFF.

V gene TRBV12-3 or TRBV12-4 combines with J gene TRBJ1-3; lacking DNA, the TRBD1 call made by TCRdb goes unchecked. This CDR3 has 16 amino acids. Here the CDR3 reads CASSPHAGGSGNTIYF.

The chain is built from TRBV7-9 and TRBJ2-7; with no DNA, the TCRdb D assignment of TRBD1 cannot be verified. Looked up from germline, CDR1 is SEHNR and CDR2 is FQNEAQ (reference sequence). The CDR3 totals 15 residues. The CDR3 here is CASSSPGTGSYEQYF.

The V call is TRBV20-1, the J call TRBJ2-7; TCRdb names TRBD1, which stays unverified in the absence of DNA. Per the germline V gene, CDR1 is DFQATT and CDR2 is SNEGSKA (reference sequence). The CDR3 consists of 17 residues. CDR3 in amino acids: CSARDPGGPGGYYEQYF.

This chain links TRBV7-3 with TRBJ2-5; there is no DNA to check the TCRdb D call of TRBD2. Per the germline V gene, CDR1 is SGHTA and CDR2 is FQGTGA. The CDR3 extends over 13 amino acids. This CDR3 reads CASSRDSGETQYF. Based on the CDR3 plus reference TRBV7-3 and TRBJ2-5, the full variable domain is GAGVSQTPSNKVTEKGKYVELRCDPISGHTALYWYRQSLGQGPEFLIYFQGTGAADDSGLPNDRFFAVRPEGSVSTLKIQRTERGDSAVYLCASSRDSGETQYFGPGTRLLVL.

This rearrangement joins TRBV10-3 to TRBJ2-7; TCRdb names TRBD1, which stays unverified in the absence of DNA. This CDR3 is built from 14 residues. Looked up from germline, CDR1 is ENHRY and CDR2 is SYGVKD. This CDR3 is CAISEPDRAYEQYF.

This sequence joins TRBV7-2 and TRBJ2-2. The germline CDR1 and CDR2 sequences are SGHTA and FQGNSA. This CDR3 comprises 13 residues. The CDR3 loop is CASSFTSTGELFF. Combining the CDR3 with reference TRBV7-2 and TRBJ2-2 gives the whole variable domain GAGVSQSPSNKVTEKGKDVELRCDPISGHTALYWYRQSLGQGLEFLIYFQGNSAPDKSGLPSDRFSAERTGGSVSTLTIQRTQQEDSAVYLCASSFTSTGELFFGEGSRLTVL.